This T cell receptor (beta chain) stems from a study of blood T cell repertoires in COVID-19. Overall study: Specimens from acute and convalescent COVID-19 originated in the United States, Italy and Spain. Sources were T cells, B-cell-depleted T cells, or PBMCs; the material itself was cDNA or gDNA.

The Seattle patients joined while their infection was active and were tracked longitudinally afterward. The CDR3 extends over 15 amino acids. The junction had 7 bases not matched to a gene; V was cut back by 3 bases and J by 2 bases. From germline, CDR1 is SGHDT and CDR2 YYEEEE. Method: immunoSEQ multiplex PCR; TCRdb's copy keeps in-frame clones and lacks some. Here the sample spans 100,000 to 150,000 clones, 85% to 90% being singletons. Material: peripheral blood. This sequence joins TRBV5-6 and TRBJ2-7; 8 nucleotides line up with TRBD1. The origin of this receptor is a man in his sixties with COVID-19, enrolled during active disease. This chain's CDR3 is CASSSWDRLTYEQYF. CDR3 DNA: TGTGCCAGCAGCTCCTGGGACAGGCTCACCTACGAGCAGTACTTC.